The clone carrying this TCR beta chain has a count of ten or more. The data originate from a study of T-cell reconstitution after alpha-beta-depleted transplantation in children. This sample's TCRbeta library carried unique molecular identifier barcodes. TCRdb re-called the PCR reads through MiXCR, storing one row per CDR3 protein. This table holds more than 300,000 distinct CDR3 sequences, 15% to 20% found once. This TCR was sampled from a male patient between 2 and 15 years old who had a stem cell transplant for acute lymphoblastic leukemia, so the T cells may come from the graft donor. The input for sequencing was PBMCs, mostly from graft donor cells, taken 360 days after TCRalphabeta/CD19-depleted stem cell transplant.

The CDR3 DNA reads as TGCAGTGCTAGTTTTAGCGGGTCCGGAGATACGCAGTATTTT. It codes for CSASFSGSGDTQYF. The V call is TRBV20-1, the J call TRBJ2-3, with TRBD2 matching over 7 bases. Germline lookup yields CDR1 DFQATT and CDR2 SNEGSKA (reference sequence). V was clipped by 3 bases and J by 5 bases; unmatched bases: 8. The CDR3 length is 14 residues.